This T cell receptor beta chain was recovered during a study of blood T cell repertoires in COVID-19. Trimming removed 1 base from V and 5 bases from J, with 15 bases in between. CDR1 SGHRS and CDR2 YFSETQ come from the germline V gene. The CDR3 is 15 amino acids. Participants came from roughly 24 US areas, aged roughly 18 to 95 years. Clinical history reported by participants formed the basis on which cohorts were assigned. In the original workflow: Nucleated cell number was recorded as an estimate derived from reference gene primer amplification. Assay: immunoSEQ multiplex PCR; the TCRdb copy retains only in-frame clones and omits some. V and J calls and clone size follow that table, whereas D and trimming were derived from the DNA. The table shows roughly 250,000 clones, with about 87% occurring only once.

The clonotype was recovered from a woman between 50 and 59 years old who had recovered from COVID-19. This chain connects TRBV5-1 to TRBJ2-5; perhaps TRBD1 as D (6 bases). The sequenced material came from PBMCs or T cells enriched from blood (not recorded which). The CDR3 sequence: CASSLFSGEQETQYF. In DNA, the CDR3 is TGCGCCAGCAGCTTGTTTTCAGGGGAACAGGAGACCCAGTACTTC.